The TCR beta chain described here comes from a study of blood T cells in healthy people across ages. Study-wide results and caveats: The long-lived group displayed more naive CD4+ cells, plus higher diversity, than the aged donors did. Across samples, TCR beta diversity tracked strongly with naive T cell percentage. Older age coincided with a roughly linear decline in TCR beta diversity per million T cells.

This clonotype was seen repeatedly, ten times or more. The antigen remains unidentified. V lost 0 bases and J 5 bases, leaving 8 bases between the germline ends. CDR3 size: 13 residues. Germline V gene sequence: CDR1 SGHTA, CDR2 FQGNSA. Donors were healthy Caucasian individuals from Russia aged roughly 6 to 95. For the second PCR, which ran for about 6 to 11 cycles, a sample-barcoded 5' primer and a J-beta primer mix were used. One entry per CDR3 protein results from TCRdb running MiXCR on the 5' RACE reads. Seen here are some 1.5 million distinct CDR3 sequences, over 25% observed once, and the top ten hold around 7.7%.

This chain uses TRBV7-2 with TRBJ2-7, with D unresolved. The sequencing sample was made of blood. The TCR was taken from a woman aged 25 to 39 in good health. This chain's CDR3 is CASSLAPANEQYF. CDR3 coding DNA: TGTGCCAGCAGCTTAGCCCCCGCAAACGAGCAGTACTTC.